The next 11 T cell receptor beta chains were all read from a single sample in a study of blood T cell repertoires in COVID-19 (dated by TCRdb to about 2020). The protocol used for the library was the immunoSEQ multiplex PCR assay. TCRdb took this table from immuneACCESS and kept in-frame rearrangements with V and J called. Such tables lack part of the clones; where checked against another copy, unresolved V genes explain under half of the gap, and the rest is unexplained. For this sample the table gives 300,000 to 400,000 clones, of which about 87% were detected only once. Approximately 10% of the sample goes to the ten largest clones. Sequencing used peripheral blood. These receptors originate from a young man with COVID-19, enrolled during active disease.

V usage is TRBV5-6 and J usage is TRBJ2-1; D possibly corresponds to TRBD1 (5 bases). V lost 0 bases and J 7 bases, leaving 14 bases between the germline ends. This CDR3 is built from 15 residues. Per germline, CDR1 SGHDT and CDR2 YYEEEE. CDR3 in amino acids: CASSLGMGRVNEQFF. The CDR3 coding sequence is TGTGCCAGCAGCTTGGGTATGGGCAGGGTGAATGAGCAGTTCTTC.

This chain links TRBV28 with TRBJ2-5; TRBD2 aligns across 7 bases. The CDR3 is 14 residues long. Trimming cost V 3 bases and J 5 bases; bases outside gene matches: 6. Germline values: CDR1 MDHEN, CDR2 SYDVKM. This chain's CDR3 is CASSFWEGKETQYF. In nucleotides, the CDR3 is TGTGCCAGCAGTTTTTGGGAGGGAAAGGAGACCCAGTACTTC. Looking up the rest from reference TRBV28 and TRBJ2-5 gives the full variable domain: DVKVTQSSRYLVKRTGEKVFLECVQDMDHENMFWYRQDPGLGLRLIYFSYDVKMKEKGDIPEGYSVSREKKERFSLILESASTNQTSMYLCASSFWEGKETQYFGPGTRLLVL.

CDR3 coding DNA: TGTGCCAGCAGTAAGACAGGGTACGAGCAGTACTTC. Translated: CASSKTGYEQYF. The chain uses TRBV12-3 or TRBV12-4 and TRBJ2-7; 7 positions agree with TRBD1. With V trimmed by 5 bases and J by 4 bases, 2 bases remained unmatched. The CDR3 contains 12 residues.

The chain recombines TRBV5-1 with TRBJ1-1; 8 nucleotides match TRBD1. The germline V gene has CDR1 SGHRS and CDR2 YFSETQ. J gave up 3 bases and V 3 bases, and 4 bases lay outside the gene matches. The CDR3 covers 14 residues. The CDR3 loop is CASSSTGAYTEAFF. The CDR3 DNA follows: TGCGCCAGCAGCTCGACAGGGGCCTACACTGAAGCTTTCTTT.

The genes are TRBV7-7 and TRBJ2-7; 7 bases are a match to TRBD1. The CDR3 covers 14 residues. CDR1 SSHAT and CDR2 FNYEAQ come from the germline V gene (reference sequence). Germline trimming cut 5 bases from V and 6 bases from J; bases unmatched to any gene: 10. The CDR3 loop reads CASSPQTGLTEQYF. DNA for the CDR3: TGTGCCAGCAGCCCCCAGACAGGGTTGACCGAGCAGTACTTC.

This clone appeared a single time. The rearrangement links TRBV2 to TRBJ1-2; D is unresolved. The length of the CDR3 is 14 residues. V was shortened by 6 bases and J by 4 bases, with 15 bases between the two germline ends. Germline V CDR1 and CDR2: SNHLY, FYNNEI. The CDR3 spells CASRLGETSYGYTF. For the CDR3, the DNA is TGTGCCAGCAGGTTGGGAGAGACGTCCTATGGCTACACCTTC.

This rearrangement joins TRBV19 to TRBJ1-4; 9 nucleotides match TRBD1. The CDR3 is 15 amino acids. In germline, CDR1 is LNHDA, CDR2 SQIVND (reference sequence). The J segment lost 8 bases and the V segment lost 6 bases, leaving 10 bases of the junction unmatched. CDR3 residues: CASSLGTGTSEKLFF. CDR3 sequence (DNA): TGTGCCAGTAGCCTTGGGACAGGGACAAGCGAAAAACTGTTTTTT.

The gene calls are TRBV5-8 and TRBJ1-4; TRBD1 matches at 8 bases. V dropped 2 bases and J dropped 5; count of bases not matched to a gene: 5. CDR1 SGHTS and CDR2 YDEGEE come from the germline V gene. There are 15 residues in the CDR3. The CDR3 DNA reads as TGTGCCAGCAGCTTTCAGGACAGGGTAAATGAAAAACTGTTTTTT. This codes for CASSFQDRVNEKLFF.

The V and J genes are TRBV7-2 and TRBJ2-4; D gene unclear. V shed 1 base and J shed 0 bases, with 10 bases lying between them. From germline, CDR1 is SGHTA and CDR2 FQGNSA. The CDR3 spans 16 residues. The CDR3 DNA sequence: TGTGCCAGCAGCTTAGGGCAGAGACTAGCCAAAAACATTCAGTACTTC. Residues: CASSLGQRLAKNIQYF.

This rearrangement joins TRBV7-9 to TRBJ2-4, with D possibly matching TRBD2 (5 bases). Germline assignment: CDR1 SEHNR and CDR2 FQNEAQ (reference sequence). Trimming shortened V by 3 bases and J by 0 bases, and 9 bases separated the two germline ends. There are 15 residues in the CDR3. CDR3 residues: CASSFTAEAKNIQYF. CDR3 in DNA: TGTGCCAGCAGCTTCACAGCGGAAGCCAAAAACATTCAGTACTTC.

The J gene is TRBJ1-6, the V gene TRBV15, with a tentative D call TRBD1 (5 bases). Trimming took off 5 bases at V and 10 bases at J, with 21 bases between the two ends. Per germline, CDR1 LNHNV and CDR2 YYDKDF (reference sequence). The CDR3 has 16 residues. CDR3 bases: TGTGCCACCAGCCCAAGGTCCAGGGAACAGAACTCACCCCTCCACTTT. Translation gives CATSPRSREQNSPLHF.